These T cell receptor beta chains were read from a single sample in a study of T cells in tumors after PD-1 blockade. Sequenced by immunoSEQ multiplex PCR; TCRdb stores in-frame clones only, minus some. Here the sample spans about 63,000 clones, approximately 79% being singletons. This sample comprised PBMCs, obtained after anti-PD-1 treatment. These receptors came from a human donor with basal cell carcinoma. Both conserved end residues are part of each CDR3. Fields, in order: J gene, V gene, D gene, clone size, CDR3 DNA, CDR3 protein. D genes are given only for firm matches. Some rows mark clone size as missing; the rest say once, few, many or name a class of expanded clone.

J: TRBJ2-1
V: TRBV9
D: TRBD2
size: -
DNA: TGTGCCAGCAGCGTAGCTACGGGGGGAAGGCATGAGCAGTTCTTC
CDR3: CASSVATGGRHEQFF

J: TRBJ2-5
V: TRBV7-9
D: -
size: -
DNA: TGTGCCAGCAGCCCCGACAGGACCTTGGAGACCCAGTACTTC
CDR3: CASSPDRTLETQYF

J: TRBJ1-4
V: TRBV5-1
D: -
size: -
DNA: TGCGCCAGCAGCTTGACAGGGTATGAGAATGAAAAACTGTTTTTT
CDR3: CASSLTGYENEKLFF

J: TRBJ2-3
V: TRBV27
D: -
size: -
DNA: TGTGCCAGCAGTCTCCTCGGCCAGGATAGCACAGATACGCAGTATTTT
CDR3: CASSLLGQDSTDTQYF

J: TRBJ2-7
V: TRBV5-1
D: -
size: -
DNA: TGCGCCAGCAGCTTGGAAGCAGGGTTAAACTCCTACGAGCAGTACTTC
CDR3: CASSLEAGLNSYEQYF

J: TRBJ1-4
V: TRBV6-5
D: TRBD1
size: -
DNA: TGTGCCAGCAGTTATACCAGGGGGCTTGAAAAACTGTTTTTT
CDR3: CASSYTRGLEKLFF

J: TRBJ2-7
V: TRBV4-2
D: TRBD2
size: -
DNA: TGTGCCAGCAGCCCTTCTCTAGCGGGGGGCCTCAGATCCTACGAGCAGTACTTC
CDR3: CASSPSLAGGLRSYEQYF

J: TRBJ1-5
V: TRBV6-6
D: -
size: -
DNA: TGTGCCAGCAGTTACTCGATGGGGAGCAATCAGCCCCAGCATTTT
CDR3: CASSYSMGSNQPQHF

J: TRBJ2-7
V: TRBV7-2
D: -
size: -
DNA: TGTGCCACCCGGGACGTCTTAACCAACGAGCAGTACTTC
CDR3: CATRDVLTNEQYF

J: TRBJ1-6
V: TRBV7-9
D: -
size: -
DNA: TGTGCCAGCAGTTCCGGCGGCTCCTATAATTCACCCCTCCACTTT
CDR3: CASSSGGSYNSPLHF

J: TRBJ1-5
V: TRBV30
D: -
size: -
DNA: TGTGCCTGGAGTAAGGGCAGGTTGGGTGATCAGAGCAATCAGCCCCAGCATTTT
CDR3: CAWSKGRLGDQSNQPQHF

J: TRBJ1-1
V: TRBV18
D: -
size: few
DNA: TGTGCCAGCTCACCACAGGGGTGGATGAACACTGAAGCTTTCTTT
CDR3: CASSPQGWMNTEAFF

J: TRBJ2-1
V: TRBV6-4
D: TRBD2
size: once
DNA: TGTGCCAGCAGGGGGAGCGGGGGTTCCTACAATGAGCAGTTCTTC
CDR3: CASRGSGGSYNEQFF

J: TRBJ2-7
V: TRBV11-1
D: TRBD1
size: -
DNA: TGTGCCAGCAGAGACAGGGGAACCTACGAGCAGTACTTC
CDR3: CASRDRGTYEQYF

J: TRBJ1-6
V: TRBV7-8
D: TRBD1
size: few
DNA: TGTGCCAGCAGCTTAGGACAGGGTGATTCACCCCTCCACTTT
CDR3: CASSLGQGDSPLHF

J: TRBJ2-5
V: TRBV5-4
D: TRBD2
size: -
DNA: TGTGCCAGCAGCTTGGGTATTGGGGGGGGACGAGAGACCCAGTACTTC
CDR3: CASSLGIGGGRETQYF

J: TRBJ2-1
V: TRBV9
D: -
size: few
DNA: TGTGCCAGCAGCGTCCTCGCCTACAATGAGCAGTTCTTC
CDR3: CASSVLAYNEQFF

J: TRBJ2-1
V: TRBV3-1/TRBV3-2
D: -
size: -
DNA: TGTGCCAGCAGCCAAGTCGGGGGCGTAAATGAGCAGTTCTTC
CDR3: CASSQVGGVNEQFF

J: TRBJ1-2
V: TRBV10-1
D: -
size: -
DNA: TGCGCCATGGGCCTAAAGATCGCGAAAGACTATGGCTACACCTTC
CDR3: CAMGLKIAKDYGYTF

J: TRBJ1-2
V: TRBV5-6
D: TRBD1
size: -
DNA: TGTGCCAGCAGCCCCACAGGGGTGGATGGCTACACCTTC
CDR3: CASSPTGVDGYTF

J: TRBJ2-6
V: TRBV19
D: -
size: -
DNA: TGTGCCAGTAGTATAGACGGTATTGGGGCCAACGTCCTGACTTTC
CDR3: CASSIDGIGANVLTF